What follows describes a single TCR beta chain. This sample was taken from a study of blood T cell repertoires in COVID-19. Whole-study context: Spain, Italy and the United States supplied samples that represented acute and convalescent COVID-19.

The table came from immunoSEQ multiplex PCR; TCRdb's copy has only in-frame clones and leaves some out. The data contain 300,000 to 450,000 clones, roughly 86% of them singletons. Trimming removed 3 bases from V and 2 bases from J; junction bases left unmatched: 8. This CDR3 is 17 amino acids long. Germline loops: CDR1 LNHNV, CDR2 YYDKDF (reference sequence). The clonotype was recovered from a woman in her 30s who had been exposed to COVID-19. This chain joins TRBV15 and TRBJ1-5; 9 positions agree with TRBD1. Sequencing was performed on PBMCs or T cells enriched from blood (not recorded which). In nucleotides, the CDR3 is TGTGCCACCAGCAGTCAACAGGGGGCGCGGGGCAATCAGCCCCAGCATTTT. It codes for CATSSQQGARGNQPQHF. Complete variable domain (other parts from reference TRBV15 and TRBJ1-5): DAMVIQNPRYQVTQFGKPVTLSCSQTLNHNVMYWYQQKSSQAPKLLFHYYDKDFNNEADTPDNFQSRRPNTSFCFLDIRSPGLGDTAMYLCATSSQQGARGNQPQHFGDGTRLSIL.